Each of the 21 T cell receptor beta chains below was sequenced from the same sample in a study of T cells in Graves' hyperthyroidism and ophthalmopathy. TCR beta CDR3 regions were amplified from RNA. The HTBI set primed first-round TCR CDR3 RT-PCR. MiXCR was run by TCRdb on the multiplex PCR reads, yielding one entry per CDR3 protein. The table has fewer than 750,000 distinct CDR3 sequences, roughly 15% seen once. Sequenced input: blood. These receptor sequences come from a woman in her thirties or forties with Graves' ophthalmopathy.

This clonotype was recorded at least ten times. The rearrangement joins TRBV4-1 to TRBJ2-7; D might be TRBD2 (6 bases). V was clipped by 3 bases and J by 0 bases, with 6 bases between them. This CDR3 spans 13 amino acids. CDR1 and CDR2 from the germline V gene are MGHRA and YSYEKL. DNA for the CDR3: TGCGCCAGCAGCCAGGGACTCTCCTACGAGCAGTACTTC. It yields the protein CASSQGLSYEQYF.

Many counts were recorded for this clonotype. The J gene is TRBJ1-2, the V gene TRBV6-1, with D maybe TRBD1 (6 bases). CDR1 and CDR2 (germline): MNHNS, SASEGT. The CDR3 consists of 14 residues. The V gene lost 2 bases and the J gene lost 9 bases, with 16 bases spanning the gap. For the CDR3, the DNA is TGTGCCAGCAGTGAATCGGGGGGCAGGGGACGCTACACCTTC. It yields the protein CASSESGGRGRYTF.

The J gene is TRBJ1-2, the V gene TRBV12-3 or TRBV12-4, with 7 nucleotides matching TRBD1. V was clipped by 5 bases and J by 4 bases; unmatched bases: 10. The CDR3 extends over 15 amino acids. The CDR3 sequence: CASSGRTAGGYGYTF. Here the CDR3 DNA reads TGTGCCAGCAGTGGAAGGACAGCAGGGGGCTATGGCTACACCTTC.

This clonotype has a count of ten or more. The V and J genes are TRBV7-8 and TRBJ2-7; TRBD1 matches 7 bases. J lost 7 bases, V lost 5 bases, and 8 bases had no gene match. The length of the CDR3 is 13 residues. Germline V gene lookup returns CDR1 SGHVS and CDR2 FQNEAQ. The CDR3 region has the DNA TGTGCCAGCAGCACCCGACAGGGAGAAGAGCAGTACTTC. Its protein is CASSTRQGEEQYF.

V usage is TRBV27 and J usage is TRBJ1-5, with D tentatively TRBD1 (5 bases). The germline gives CDR1 MNHEY, CDR2 SMNVEV (reference sequence). The CDR3 runs 14 residues. V lost 3 bases and J 6 bases, leaving 12 bases between the germline ends. For the CDR3, the DNA is TGTGCCAGCAGTTTTAGGGGACGGGGTCAGCCCCAGCATTTT. This sequence encodes CASSFRGRGQPQHF.

CDR3 sequence (DNA): TGTGCCAGTACCCAACAGGGGATGGGCTATGGCTACACCTTC. It yields the protein CASTQQGMGYGYTF. V gene TRBV19 combines with J gene TRBJ1-2; 7 bases fit TRBD1. V dropped 7 bases and J dropped 4; count of bases not matched to a gene: 9. Germline V CDR1 and CDR2: LNHDA, SQIVND (reference sequence). The CDR3 is 14 residues long.

This clonotype was recorded a few times. This sequence joins TRBV11-1 and TRBJ2-7, with 12 bases lining up with TRBD1. The length of the CDR3 is 18 residues. Germline V CDR1 and CDR2: SGHAT, FQDESV (reference sequence). The V gene end was trimmed by 0 bases and the J gene end by 6 bases; junction bases not matched to a gene: 12. The DNA for the CDR3 is TGTGCCAGCAGCTTAGCAGGCAATTTGTGGGACAGGGGGCGCGAGCAGTACTTC. It codes for CASSLAGNLWDRGREQYF.

This clonotype was observed at least ten times. This chain connects TRBV6-5 to TRBJ1-1, with 11 bases that match TRBD1. From germline, CDR1 is MNHEY and CDR2 SVGAGI. The junction had 3 bases not matched to a gene; V was cut back by 2 bases and J by 4 bases. The CDR3 spans 15 residues. CDR3 bases: TGTGCCAGCAGTTACCGGACAGGGGGCAGCACTGAAGCTTTCTTT. Its protein is CASSYRTGGSTEAFF.

This clonotype appeared many times. This sequence joins TRBV6-5 and TRBJ2-7, with D perhaps being TRBD1 or TRBD2 (5 bases each). Germline loops: CDR1 MNHEY, CDR2 SVGAGI. The CDR3 runs to 17 residues. The germline V and J ends were trimmed by 0 bases and 4 bases, with 19 bases remaining between them. The CDR3 coding sequence is TGTGCCAGCAGTTACTCGCAGGTGGGAGATGGGGGATACGAGCAGTACTTC. Amino acids: CASSYSQVGDGGYEQYF.

This clonotype was recorded many times. The CDR3 reads CASRAYNSPLHF. CDR3 sequence (DNA): TGTGCCAGCAGGGCCTATAATTCACCCCTCCACTTT. V is TRBV6-1 and J is TRBJ1-6, with no clear D. With 6 bases removed from V and 2 bases from J, the gap between germline ends came to 2 bases. This CDR3 contains 12 residues. In germline, CDR1 is MNHNS, CDR2 SASEGT.

The chain links TRBV19 to TRBJ1-1, with D maybe TRBD1 (6 bases). Deletions cut 5 bases from V and 7 bases from J, with 11 bases between. The CDR3 loop spans 12 amino acids. Per germline, CDR1 LNHDA and CDR2 SQIVND (reference sequence). CDR3 in DNA: TGTGCCAGTAGTCCAGGGGTTTATGAAGCTTTCTTT. It codes for CASSPGVYEAFF.

In its sample, this clonotype was seen many times. The junction departs from the called germline gene at one end, perhaps through a read error. This chain connects TRBV28 to TRBJ1-2; no clear D. The CDR3 consists of 11 residues. Germline V gene lookup returns CDR1 MDHEN and CDR2 SYDVKM. CDR3 in DNA: TGCGCCAGCAGCTCTAACTATGGCTACACCTTC. The encoded protein is CASSSNYGYTF.

The chain combines TRBV28 with TRBJ1-5, with D maybe TRBD1 (6 bases). Germline V gene sequence: CDR1 MDHEN, CDR2 SYDVKM. The CDR3 extends over 14 amino acids. The V end lost 3 bases, the J end lost 5 bases, and 11 bases lay between the germline ends. The CDR3 region has the DNA TGTGCCAGCAGTTTTCCCCAGGGGTATCAGCCCCAGCATTTT. Amino acids: CASSFPQGYQPQHF.

The chain couples TRBV7-9 to TRBJ2-7; 9 positions agree with TRBD1. J lost 2 bases, V lost 4 bases, and 6 bases had no gene match. Germline V gene lookup returns CDR1 SEHNR and CDR2 FQNEAQ (reference sequence). The CDR3 covers 15 residues. The CDR3 sequence: CASSSGQGRPYEQYF. CDR3 coding DNA: TGTGCCAGCAGCTCGGGACAGGGCCGCCCCTACGAGCAGTACTTC.

This chain joins TRBV5-1 and TRBJ1-2; 8 nucleotides line up with TRBD1. The J segment lost 1 base and the V segment lost 4 bases, leaving 12 bases of the junction unmatched. There are 17 residues in the CDR3. CDR1 is SGHRS, CDR2 YFSETQ, per germline. The CDR3 spells CASSAYPTGDRNYGYTF. CDR3 nucleotides: TGCGCCAGCAGCGCCTACCCGACAGGGGACCGTAACTATGGCTACACCTTC.

The chain is built from TRBV7-9 and TRBJ2-7, with D perhaps TRBD1 (6 bases). CDR3 size: 14 residues. The germline V gene encodes CDR1 SEHNR and CDR2 FQNEAQ (reference sequence). Trimming shortened V by 1 base and J by 3 bases, and 10 bases separated the two germline ends. The CDR3 spells CASSLEGQFYEQYF. The CDR3 region has the DNA TGTGCCAGCAGCTTAGAGGGACAATTCTACGAGCAGTACTTC.

A few counts support this clonotype. CDR3 nucleotide sequence: TGTGCCAGCAGCCCAGAGGCCCTAGCGGGAGGCAAGTACTTC. Its translation: CASSPEALAGGKYF. The chain uses TRBV14 and TRBJ2-7; 11 bases line up with TRBD2. V lost 4 bases and J lost 11; bases outside the gene matches: 10. Germline CDR1 reads SGHDN; CDR2 reads FVKESK. This CDR3 has 14 amino acids.

This clonotype showed up just a few times. Germline and junction disagree at one end, which may indicate a read error. The CDR3 loop is CSVEAEWGSDEQYF. The CDR3, as DNA: TGCAGCGTTGAAGCTGAGTGGGGCTCCGACGAGCAGTACTTC. V usage is TRBV29-1 and J usage is TRBJ2-7; TRBD1 might be the D (5 bases). The CDR3 length is 14 residues. The germline gives CDR1 SQVTM, CDR2 ANQGSEA.

This clonotype was detected many times. This chain joins TRBV7-3 and TRBJ2-5; D gene ambiguous. CDR3 length: 13 residues. V gave up 2 bases and J gave up 3 bases, with 7 bases separating them. Germline V gene sequence: CDR1 SGHTA, CDR2 FQGTGA. The CDR3 bases are TGTGCCAGCAGCTTAGGGCAGGAAGAGACCCAGTACTTC. Its translation is CASSLGQEETQYF.

This clonotype came up a few times. One end of the junction does not line up with germline, which may come from a read error. This chain joins TRBV7-2 and TRBJ2-5, with D hard to call. CDR1 is SGHTA and CDR2 is FQGNSA in the germline V gene. CDR3 length equals 14 residues. CDR3 in DNA: TGTGCCGGCAGCTTCTTGGATTTTCAAGAGACCCAGTACTTC. Amino acids: CAGSFLDFQETQYF.

This clonotype occurred many times. J is TRBJ1-1 and V is TRBV12-3 or TRBV12-4; 9 nucleotides line up with TRBD1. This CDR3 has 12 amino acids. V shed 5 bases, J shed 10 bases, and the junction held 5 bases outside the gene matches. CDR3 region: CASSLGDRAAFF. The CDR3, as DNA: TGTGCCAGCAGTCTGGGGGACAGGGCAGCTTTCTTT.